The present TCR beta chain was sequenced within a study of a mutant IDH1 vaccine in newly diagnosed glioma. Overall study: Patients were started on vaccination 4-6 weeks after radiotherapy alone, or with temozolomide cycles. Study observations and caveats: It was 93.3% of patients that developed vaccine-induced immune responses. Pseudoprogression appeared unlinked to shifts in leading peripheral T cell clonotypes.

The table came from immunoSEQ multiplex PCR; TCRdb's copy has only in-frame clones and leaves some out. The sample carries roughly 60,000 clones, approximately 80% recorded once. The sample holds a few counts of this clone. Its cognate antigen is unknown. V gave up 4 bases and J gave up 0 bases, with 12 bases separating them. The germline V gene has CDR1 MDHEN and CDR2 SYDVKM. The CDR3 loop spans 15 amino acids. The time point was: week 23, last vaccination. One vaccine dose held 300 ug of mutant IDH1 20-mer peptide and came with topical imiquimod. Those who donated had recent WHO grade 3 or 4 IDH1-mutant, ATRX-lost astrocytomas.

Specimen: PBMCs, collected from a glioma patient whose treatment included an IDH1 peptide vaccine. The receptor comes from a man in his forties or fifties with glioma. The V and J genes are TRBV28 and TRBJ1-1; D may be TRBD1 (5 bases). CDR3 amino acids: CASSSPGTMNTEAFF. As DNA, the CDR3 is TGTGCCAGCAGTTCTCCAGGGACCATGAACACTGAAGCTTTCTTT.